The entry below describes one T cell receptor (beta chain). Its target is not known. The data were obtained in a study of siplizumab effects on memory and regulatory T cells. Study background: Mixed lymphocyte reactions came in pairs, receiving siplizumab at around 1 ug/mL or receiving no drug.

This CDR3 spans 12 amino acids. Looked up from germline, CDR1 is SQVTM and CDR2 is ANQGSEA. Unmatched junction bases numbered 11, after V lost 7 bases and J lost 10 bases. Every sample had approximately 10^5 of its TCR templates assayed. The assay was immunoSEQ multiplex PCR, and TCRdb's table has in-frame clones only and misses some. The table has 8,500 to 10,000 clones, 40% seen once. Kept together in coculture, the mixed lymphocyte reaction cells spent 6 days at 37°C. Study-wide results and caveats: Significant reduction of alloreactive sequences traceable to unstimulated CD4+ memory cells was observed with siplizumab. Confirmation was lacking for the suppressive function of proliferating Tregs derived from siplizumab cultures.

This clonotype was obtained from a human donor in good health; the cells came from an allogeneic mixed lymphocyte reaction. The chain recombines TRBV29-1 with TRBJ1-1; 8 bases align to TRBD1. Sequenced: CFSE-low (dividing) CD4+ T cells sorted from an allogeneic mixed lymphocyte reaction. CDR3 sequence: CSAEDRAEGAFF. The CDR3 nucleotides read TGCAGCGCGGAGGACAGGGCTGAGGGAGCTTTCTTT. Full variable domain (outside the CDR3, taken from reference TRBV29-1 and TRBJ1-1): SAVISQKPSRDICQRGTSLTIQCQVDSQVTMMFWYRQQPGQSLTLIATANQGSEATYESGFVIDKFPISRPNLTFSTLTVSNMSPEDSSIYLCSAEDRAEGAFFGQGTRLTVV.